These 9 T cell receptor beta chains were sequenced from one sample in a study of preoperative IRX-2 immunotherapy in early breast cancer. Clones were sequenced by immunoSEQ multiplex PCR, and TCRdb holds only the in-frame ones, with some missing. Of roughly 840 clones in the sample, around three quarters were seen once. Treatment reported: preoperative locoregional IRX-2 cytokine immunotherapy. The material sequenced was tumor tissue, taken after IRX-2 immunotherapy. The receptors were sampled from a human donor with breast cancer.

The chain couples TRBV25-1 to TRBJ2-1; TRBD1 matches 12 bases. The CDR3 consists of 15 residues. Trimming cost V 4 bases and J 7 bases; bases outside gene matches: 5. From germline, CDR1 is MGHDK and CDR2 SYGVNS. The CDR3 spells CASSAGTGGLNEQFF. The CDR3 DNA follows: TGTGCCAGCAGTGCCGGGACAGGGGGCTTAAATGAGCAGTTCTTC.

The V call is TRBV29-1, the J call TRBJ2-7; 7 bases are shared with TRBD2. CDR1 is SQVTM, CDR2 ANQGSEA, per germline. CDR3 length: 13 residues. Trimming at V came to 5 bases and at J to 7 bases, leaving 11 bases not matched to a gene. The CDR3 sequence: CSVRLAVAREQYF. The CDR3 bases are TGCAGCGTTCGACTAGCTGTCGCTCGGGAGCAGTACTTC.

This sequence joins TRBV6-7 and TRBJ1-5, with 7 bases identical to TRBD1. TRBV6-7 is sorted into the ORF group, with uncertain function. J lost 1 base, V lost 2 bases, and 2 bases had no gene match. This CDR3 has 15 residues. CDR3 in DNA: TGTGCCAGCAGTTACGCACAGGGGAGCAATCAGCCCCAGCATTTT. It yields the protein CASSYAQGSNQPQHF.

V usage is TRBV14 and J usage is TRBJ1-1; possible D gene TRBD1, 6 bases. This CDR3 has 11 residues. CDR1 is SGHDN and CDR2 is FVKESK in the germline V gene. Trimming pared 8 bases from V and 11 bases from J, leaving 15 bases between. CDR3 amino acids: CASSLRGAAFF. The CDR3 nucleotides are TGTGCCAGCTCCCTACGGGGGGCTGCTTTCTTT.

V and J are TRBV6-8 and TRBJ1-5; D is undetermined. Trimming took 5 bases from V and 5 from J, leaving 22 bases between them. CDR1 and CDR2 from the germline V gene are MNHGY and SAAAGT. The CDR3 runs to 17 residues. CDR3 in amino acids: CASSGPGPDEPYQPQHF. For the CDR3, the DNA is TGTGCCAGCAGTGGACCTGGGCCTGACGAACCTTATCAGCCCCAGCATTTT.

The rearrangement joins TRBV11-1 to TRBJ1-3; D may be TRBD1 (5 bases). The V gene lost 3 bases and the J gene lost 0 bases, with 12 bases spanning the gap. Germline lookup yields CDR1 SGHAT and CDR2 FQDESV (reference sequence). The CDR3 has 16 amino acids. The CDR3 here is CASSLGGFYSGNTIYF. In nucleotides, the CDR3 is TGTGCCAGCAGCTTGGGGGGGTTTTACTCTGGAAACACCATATATTTT.

V usage is TRBV11-3 and J usage is TRBJ2-3; D might be TRBD2 (6 bases). The CDR3 sequence is 15 residues long. The V end lost 3 bases, the J end lost 3 bases, and 13 bases lay between the germline ends. Germline V gene data show CDR1 as SGHNT and CDR2 as YENEEA. The CDR3 protein is CASSFMGGVTDTQYF. DNA of the CDR3: TGTGCCAGCAGCTTTATGGGCGGGGTGACAGATACGCAGTATTTT.

This clone was detected a few times. One end of the junction is discordant with germline, which a read error may explain. The chain is built from TRBV6-8 and TRBJ1-6; D unclear. CDR1 MNHGY and CDR2 SAAAGT come from the germline V gene. The CDR3 covers 15 residues. CDR3: CASSDSGVENSPLHF. Written as DNA, the CDR3 is TGTGCCAGCAGTGACTCTGGGGTGGAGAATTCACCCCTCCACTTT.

The chain recombines TRBV6-8 with TRBJ2-4; the D call may be TRBD1 or TRBD2 (5 bases each). Germline CDR1 reads MNHGY; CDR2 reads SAAAGT. V was trimmed by 2 bases and J by 6 bases, leaving 5 bases between them. CDR3 length: 12 amino acids. CDR3 protein: CASSYGGNIQYF. CDR3 nucleotide sequence: TGTGCCAGCAGTTACGGGGGAAACATTCAGTACTTC.